This note documents a single T cell receptor beta chain sequence. Only in-frame clones appear in the TCRdb table, and some are missing; sequencing was by immunoSEQ multiplex PCR. The top ten hold approximately 0.58% of the sample, which has tens of thousands of clones, about 90% seen once. The CDR3 is 14 amino acids. V gave up 2 bases and J gave up 2 bases, with 10 bases separating them. From germline, CDR1 is SQVTM and CDR2 ANQGSEA. The data were obtained in a study of T cell changes during pregnancy in multiple sclerosis. The J gene is TRBJ1-3, the V gene TRBV29-1, with unresolved D. This TCR was recovered from a female donor with multiple sclerosis, enrolled in a pregnancy study. This sample comprised CD4+ T cells from peripheral blood mononuclear cells, obtained after pregnancy. CDR3 region: CSVERQMPGNTIYF. The CDR3 nucleotides read TGCAGCGTTGAACGTCAGATGCCTGGAAACACCATATATTTT. The full variable domain, in which reference TRBV29-1 and TRBJ1-3 provide the parts outside the CDR3, is SAVISQKPSRDICQRGTSLTIQCQVDSQVTMMFWYRQQPGQSLTLIATANQGSEATYESGFVIDKFPISRPNLTFSTLTVSNMSPEDSSIYLCSVERQMPGNTIYFGEGSWLTVV.